The entry below describes one T cell receptor (beta chain). What it binds is not known. The data originate from a study of T cell responses to AZD1222 COVID-19 vaccine. The CDR3 extends over 13 amino acids. Germline V CDR1 and CDR2: SQVTM, ANQGSEA. The ends were cut back, 7 bases at V and 4 bases at J, with 14 bases in the middle. Broader study findings: Sampled repertoires all dated from after the peak T cell response. Spike-specific TCR repertoires showed rising breadth and depth after two AZD1222 doses. A reported finding is that nearly half of spike-specific TCRs target unmutated variant regions.

Profiled with immunoSEQ multiplex PCR; TCRdb holds only in-frame clones, not every one. The sample holds about 130,000 clones; more than 70% are singletons and the top ten take 10%. The sample was peripheral blood, taken on day 0 of AZD1222 vaccination. V is TRBV29-1 and J is TRBJ2-1; either TRBD1 or TRBD2 may fit D (6 bases each). The receptor's source is an adult in good health. CDR3 nucleotides: TGCAGCGCCGAAGGGGGGAAATACAATGAGCAGTTCTTC. Translated: CSAEGGKYNEQFF.